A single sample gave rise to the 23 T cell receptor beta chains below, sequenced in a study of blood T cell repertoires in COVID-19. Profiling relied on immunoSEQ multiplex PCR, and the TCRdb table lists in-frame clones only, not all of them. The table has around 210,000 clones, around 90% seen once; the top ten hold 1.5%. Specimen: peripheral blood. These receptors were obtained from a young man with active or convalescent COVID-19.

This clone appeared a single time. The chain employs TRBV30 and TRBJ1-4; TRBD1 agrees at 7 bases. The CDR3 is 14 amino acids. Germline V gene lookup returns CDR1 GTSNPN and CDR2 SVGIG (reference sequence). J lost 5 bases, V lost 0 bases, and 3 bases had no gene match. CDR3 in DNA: TGTGCCTGGAGTGTTGGGACAGCAAATGAAAAACTGTTTTTT. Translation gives CAWSVGTANEKLFF.

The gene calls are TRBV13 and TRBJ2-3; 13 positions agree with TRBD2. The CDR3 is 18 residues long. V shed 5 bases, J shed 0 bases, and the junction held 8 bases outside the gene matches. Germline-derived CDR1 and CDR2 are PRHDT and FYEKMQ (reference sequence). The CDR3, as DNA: TGTGCCAGCAGCCGAACGGGACTAGCGGGGTCTAGCACAGATACGCAGTATTTT. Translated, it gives CASSRTGLAGSSTDTQYF.

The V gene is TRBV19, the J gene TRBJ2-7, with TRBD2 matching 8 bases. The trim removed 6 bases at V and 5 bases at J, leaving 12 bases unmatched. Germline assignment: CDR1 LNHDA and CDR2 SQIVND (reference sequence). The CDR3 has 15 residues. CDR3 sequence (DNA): TGTGCCAGTAGGGCGAAAGCGGGAGTTGTCGACGAGCAGTACTTC. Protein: CASRAKAGVVDEQYF.

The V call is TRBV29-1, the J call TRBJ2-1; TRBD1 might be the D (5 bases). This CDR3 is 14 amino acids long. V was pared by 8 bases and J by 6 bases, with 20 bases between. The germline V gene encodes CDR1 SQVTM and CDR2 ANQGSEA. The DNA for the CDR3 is TGCAGCAGCGACCGCCGGCAAGGGGCCAATGAGCAGTTCTTC. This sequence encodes CSSDRRQGANEQFF.

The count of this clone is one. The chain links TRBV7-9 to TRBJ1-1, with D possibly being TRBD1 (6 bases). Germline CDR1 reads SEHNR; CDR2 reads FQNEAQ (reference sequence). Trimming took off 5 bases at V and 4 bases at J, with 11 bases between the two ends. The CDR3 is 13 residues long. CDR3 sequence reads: CASSQQGSTEAFF. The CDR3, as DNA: TGTGCCAGCAGCCAACAGGGAAGCACTGAAGCTTTCTTT.

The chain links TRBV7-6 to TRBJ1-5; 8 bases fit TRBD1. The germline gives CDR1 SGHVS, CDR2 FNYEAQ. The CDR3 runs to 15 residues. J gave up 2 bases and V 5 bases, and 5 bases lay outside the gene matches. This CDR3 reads CASSPMDRGNQPQHF. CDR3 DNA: TGTGCCAGCAGCCCCATGGACAGGGGCAATCAGCCCCAGCATTTT.

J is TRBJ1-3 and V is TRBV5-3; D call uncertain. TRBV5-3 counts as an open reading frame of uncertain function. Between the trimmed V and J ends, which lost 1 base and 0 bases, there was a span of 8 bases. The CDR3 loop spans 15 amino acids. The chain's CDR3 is CARSLCTPSGNTIYF. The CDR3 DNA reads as TGTGCCAGAAGCTTGTGTACACCCTCTGGAAACACCATATATTTT.

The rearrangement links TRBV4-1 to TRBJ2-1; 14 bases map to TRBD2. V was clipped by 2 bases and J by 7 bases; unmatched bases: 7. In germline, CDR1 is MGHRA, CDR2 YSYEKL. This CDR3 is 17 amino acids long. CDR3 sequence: CASSQKTTSGGGNEQFF. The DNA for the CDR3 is TGCGCCAGCAGCCAAAAAACGACTAGCGGGGGGGGAAATGAGCAGTTCTTC.

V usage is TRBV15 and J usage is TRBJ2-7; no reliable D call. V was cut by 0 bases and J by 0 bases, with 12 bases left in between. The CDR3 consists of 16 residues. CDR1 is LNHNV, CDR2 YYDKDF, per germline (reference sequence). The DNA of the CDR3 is TGTGCCACCAGCAGAGATCTCCCCCCTAGCTCCTACGAGCAGTACTTC. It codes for CATSRDLPPSSYEQYF.

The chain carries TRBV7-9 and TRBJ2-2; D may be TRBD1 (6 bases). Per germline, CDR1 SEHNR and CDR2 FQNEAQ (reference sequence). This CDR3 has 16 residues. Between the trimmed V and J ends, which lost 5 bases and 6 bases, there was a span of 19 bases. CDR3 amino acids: CASSGTTGSVPGELFF. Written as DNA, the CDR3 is TGTGCCAGCAGCGGAACGACAGGATCTGTGCCCGGGGAGCTGTTTTTT. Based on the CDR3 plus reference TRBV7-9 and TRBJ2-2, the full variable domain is DTGVSQNPRHKITKRGQNVTFRCDPISEHNRLYWYRQTLGQGPEFLTYFQNEAQLEKSRLLSDRFSAERPKGSFSTLEIQRTEQGDSAMYLCASSGTTGSVPGELFFGEGSRLTVL.

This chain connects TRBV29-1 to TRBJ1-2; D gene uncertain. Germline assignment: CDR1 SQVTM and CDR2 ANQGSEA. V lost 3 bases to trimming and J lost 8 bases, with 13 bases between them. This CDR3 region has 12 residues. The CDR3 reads CSVDRGGSGYTF. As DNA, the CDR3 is TGCAGCGTTGATCGGGGTGGTAGCGGCTACACCTTC.

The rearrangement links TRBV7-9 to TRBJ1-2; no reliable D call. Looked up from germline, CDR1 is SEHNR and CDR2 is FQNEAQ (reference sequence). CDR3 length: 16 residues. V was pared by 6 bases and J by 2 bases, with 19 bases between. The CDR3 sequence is CASSPAPGRTNYGYTF. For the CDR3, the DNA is TGTGCCAGCAGTCCTGCACCGGGTCGTACCAACTATGGCTACACCTTC.

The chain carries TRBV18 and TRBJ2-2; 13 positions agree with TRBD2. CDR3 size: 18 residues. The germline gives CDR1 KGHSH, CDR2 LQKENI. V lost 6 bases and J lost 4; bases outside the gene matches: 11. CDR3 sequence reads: CASSYIGTSGTRTGELFF. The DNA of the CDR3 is TGTGCCAGCTCCTACATCGGGACTAGCGGGACCCGCACCGGGGAGCTGTTTTTT.

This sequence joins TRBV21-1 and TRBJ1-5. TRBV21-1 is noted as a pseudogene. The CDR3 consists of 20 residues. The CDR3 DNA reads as TGTGCCGAGAAAAACCCGGCGGGACTCCTGATCAACTATAGCAATCAGCCCCAGCATTTT. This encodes CAEKNPAGLLINYSNQPQHF.

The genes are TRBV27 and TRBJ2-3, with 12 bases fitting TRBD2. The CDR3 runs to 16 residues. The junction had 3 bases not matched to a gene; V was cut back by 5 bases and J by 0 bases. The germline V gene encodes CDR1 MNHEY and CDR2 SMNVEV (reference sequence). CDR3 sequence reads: CASSPGTSGSTDTQYF. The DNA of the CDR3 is TGTGCCAGCAGTCCAGGGACTAGCGGGAGCACAGATACGCAGTATTTT.

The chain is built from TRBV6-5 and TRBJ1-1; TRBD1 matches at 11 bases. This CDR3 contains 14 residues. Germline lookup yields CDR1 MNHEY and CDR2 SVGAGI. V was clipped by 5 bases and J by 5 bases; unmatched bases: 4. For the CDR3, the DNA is TGTGCCAGCAGTACGGACAGGGGGCGGACTGAAGCTTTCTTT. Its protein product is CASSTDRGRTEAFF.

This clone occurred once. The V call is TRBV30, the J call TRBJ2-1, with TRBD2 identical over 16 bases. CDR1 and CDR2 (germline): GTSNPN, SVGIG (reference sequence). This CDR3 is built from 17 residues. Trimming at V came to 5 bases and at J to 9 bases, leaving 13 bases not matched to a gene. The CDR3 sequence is CAWGDPGLAGGLSEQFF. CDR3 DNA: TGTGCCTGGGGCGATCCGGGACTAGCGGGAGGGCTCTCTGAGCAGTTCTTC.

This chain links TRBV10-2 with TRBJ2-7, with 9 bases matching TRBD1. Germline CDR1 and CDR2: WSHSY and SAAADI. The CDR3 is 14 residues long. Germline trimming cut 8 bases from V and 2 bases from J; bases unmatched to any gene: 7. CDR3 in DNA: TGCGCCAGCGGAACAGGGGGCTCACCCTACGAGCAGTACTTC. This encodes CASGTGGSPYEQYF.

CDR3 coding DNA: TGCGCCAGCAGCTTGTTAGGAGACACTGAAGCTTTCTTT. Encoded protein: CASSLLGDTEAFF. The chain joins TRBV5-1 to TRBJ1-1; D is uncertain. The CDR3 totals 13 residues. Germline V gene sequence: CDR1 SGHRS, CDR2 YFSETQ. The V end lost 1 base, the J end lost 3 bases, and 7 bases lay between the germline ends. Drawing the rest from reference TRBV5-1 and TRBJ1-1, the complete variable domain is KAGVTQTPRYLIKTRGQQVTLSCSPISGHRSVSWYQQTPGQGLQFLFEYFSETQRNKGNFPGRFSGRQFSNSRSEMNVSTLELGDSALYLCASSLLGDTEAFFGQGTRLTVV.

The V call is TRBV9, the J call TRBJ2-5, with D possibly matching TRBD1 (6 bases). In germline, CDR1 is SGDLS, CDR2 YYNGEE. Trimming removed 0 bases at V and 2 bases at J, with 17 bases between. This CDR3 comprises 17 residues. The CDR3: CASSVGAGAGGQETQYF. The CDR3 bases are TGTGCCAGCAGCGTAGGGGCAGGGGCGGGTGGACAAGAGACCCAGTACTTC. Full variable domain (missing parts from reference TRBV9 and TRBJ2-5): DSGVTQTPKHLITATGQRVTLRCSPRSGDLSVYWYQQSLDQGLQFLIQYYNGEERAKGNILERFSAQQFPDLHSELNLSSLELGDSALYFCASSVGAGAGGQETQYFGPGTRLLVL.

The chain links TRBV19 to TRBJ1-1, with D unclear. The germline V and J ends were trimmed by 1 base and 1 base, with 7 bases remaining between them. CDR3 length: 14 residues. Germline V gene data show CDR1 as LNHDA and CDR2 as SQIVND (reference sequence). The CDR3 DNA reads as TGTGCCAGTAGTATAGGAGGAGAGAACACTGAAGCTTTCTTT. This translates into CASSIGGENTEAFF.

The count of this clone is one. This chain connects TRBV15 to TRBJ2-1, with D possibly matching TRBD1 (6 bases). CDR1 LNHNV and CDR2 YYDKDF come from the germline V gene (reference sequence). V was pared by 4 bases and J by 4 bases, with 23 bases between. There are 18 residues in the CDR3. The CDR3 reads CATSIGQIRVSIYNEQFF. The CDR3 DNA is TGTGCCACCAGCATAGGACAGATTAGAGTCTCGATTTACAATGAGCAGTTCTTC.

The DNA for the CDR3 is TGTGCCAGCAGCTTAGTCTCGGGTACAGGAGGCAATCAGCCCCAGCATTTT. This translates into CASSLVSGTGGNQPQHF. The chain combines TRBV7-9 with TRBJ1-5; D is possibly TRBD1 (5 bases). This CDR3 is 17 amino acids long. The germline gives CDR1 SEHNR, CDR2 FQNEAQ (reference sequence). V dropped 1 base and J dropped 2 bases, with 15 bases sitting between them.